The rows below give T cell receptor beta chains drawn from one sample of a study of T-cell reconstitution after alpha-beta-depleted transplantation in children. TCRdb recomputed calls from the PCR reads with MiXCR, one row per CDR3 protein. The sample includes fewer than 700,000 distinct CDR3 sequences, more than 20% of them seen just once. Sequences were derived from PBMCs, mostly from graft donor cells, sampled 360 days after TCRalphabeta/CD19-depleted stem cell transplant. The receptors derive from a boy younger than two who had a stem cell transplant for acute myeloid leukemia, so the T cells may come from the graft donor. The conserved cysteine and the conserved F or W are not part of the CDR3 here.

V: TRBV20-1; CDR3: SARDGGNTIY
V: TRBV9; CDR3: ASSATGGIIEKLF
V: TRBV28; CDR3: ASTPASNQPQH
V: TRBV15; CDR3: ATSTMGQGNTGELF
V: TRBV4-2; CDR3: ASSLPGRTVFNEQF
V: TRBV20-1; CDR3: SATAGGSNTGELF
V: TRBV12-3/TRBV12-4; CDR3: ASSAGQGNQPQH
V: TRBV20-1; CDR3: SARDREVYSNQPQH
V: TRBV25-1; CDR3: ASSVGTMNTEAF
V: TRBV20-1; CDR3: SARWGANQPQH
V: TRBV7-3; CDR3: ASSQEGSSGANEQF
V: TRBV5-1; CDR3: YRQDYRITNEKLF
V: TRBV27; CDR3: ASSFSIPDTQY
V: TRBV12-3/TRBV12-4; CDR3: ASSPSGLKENNEQF
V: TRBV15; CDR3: ATSSRSTDTQY
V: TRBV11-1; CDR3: ASSLAGGYLRALNEQF
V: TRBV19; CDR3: ASSMDRVWTGELF
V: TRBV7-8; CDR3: ASSPPREDTQY
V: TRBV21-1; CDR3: ASTRWGAGLYEQY
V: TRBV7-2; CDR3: ASSNRDRGYTEAF
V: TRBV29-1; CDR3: SVRGRAKNIQY
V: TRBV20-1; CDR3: SATSSQAGLTDTQY
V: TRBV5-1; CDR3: ASSLAGRRVSYTDTQY
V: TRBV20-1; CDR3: SARPGQGKTEAF
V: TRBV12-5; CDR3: ASGPPRGEDTQY
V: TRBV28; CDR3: ASSASWDTEAF
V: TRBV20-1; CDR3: SARDRTDPQETQY
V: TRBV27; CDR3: ASSPRASAGSDTQY
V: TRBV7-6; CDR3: ASSLLVGEETQY
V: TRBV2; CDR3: ASRGTAPDGYT
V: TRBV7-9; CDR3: ASSFDRMNTEAF
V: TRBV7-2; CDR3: ASSALSGGHNEQF
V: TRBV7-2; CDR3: ASSLTTTSGGAYEQY